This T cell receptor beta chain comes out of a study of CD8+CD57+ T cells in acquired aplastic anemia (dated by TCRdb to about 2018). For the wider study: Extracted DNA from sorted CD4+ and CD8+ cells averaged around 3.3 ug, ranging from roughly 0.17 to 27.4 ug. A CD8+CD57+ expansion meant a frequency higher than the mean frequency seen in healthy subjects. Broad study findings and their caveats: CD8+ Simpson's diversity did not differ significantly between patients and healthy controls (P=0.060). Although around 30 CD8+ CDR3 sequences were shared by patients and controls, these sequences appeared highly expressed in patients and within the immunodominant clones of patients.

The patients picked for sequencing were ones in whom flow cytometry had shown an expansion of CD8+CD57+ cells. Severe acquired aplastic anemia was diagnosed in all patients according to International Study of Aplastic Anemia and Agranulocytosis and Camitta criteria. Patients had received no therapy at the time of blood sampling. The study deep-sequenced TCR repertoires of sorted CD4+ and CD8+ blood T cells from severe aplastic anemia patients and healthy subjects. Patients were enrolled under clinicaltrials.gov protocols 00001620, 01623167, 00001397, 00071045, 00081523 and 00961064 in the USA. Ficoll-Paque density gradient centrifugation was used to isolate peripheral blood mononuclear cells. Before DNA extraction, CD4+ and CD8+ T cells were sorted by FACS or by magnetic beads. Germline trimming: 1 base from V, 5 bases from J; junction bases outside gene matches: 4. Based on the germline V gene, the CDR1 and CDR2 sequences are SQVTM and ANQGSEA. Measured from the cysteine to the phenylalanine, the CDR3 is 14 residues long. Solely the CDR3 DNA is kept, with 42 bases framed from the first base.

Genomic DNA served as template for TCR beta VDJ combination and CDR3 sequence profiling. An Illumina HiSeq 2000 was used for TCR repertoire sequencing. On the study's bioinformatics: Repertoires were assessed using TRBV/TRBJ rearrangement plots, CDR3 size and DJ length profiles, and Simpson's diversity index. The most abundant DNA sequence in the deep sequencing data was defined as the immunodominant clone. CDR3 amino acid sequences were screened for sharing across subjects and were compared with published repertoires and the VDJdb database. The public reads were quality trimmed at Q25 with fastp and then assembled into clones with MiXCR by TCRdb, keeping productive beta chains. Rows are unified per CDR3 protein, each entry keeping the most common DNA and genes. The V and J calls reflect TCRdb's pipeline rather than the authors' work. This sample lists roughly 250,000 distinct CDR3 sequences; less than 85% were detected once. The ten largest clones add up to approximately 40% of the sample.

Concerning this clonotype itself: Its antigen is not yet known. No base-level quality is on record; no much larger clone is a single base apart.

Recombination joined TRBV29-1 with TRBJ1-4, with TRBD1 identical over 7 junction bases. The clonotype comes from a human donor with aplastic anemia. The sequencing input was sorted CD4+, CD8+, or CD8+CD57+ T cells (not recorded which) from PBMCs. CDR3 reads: CSVEAGTVNEKLFF. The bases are TGCAGCGTTGAAGCCGGGACAGTAAATGAAAAACTGTTTTTT.